The 16 T cell receptor beta chains in this list originate from one sample, sequenced in a study of T cells in lung cancer brain metastases. Some clones are missing from TCRdb's copy, which holds only in-frame ones; the method was immunoSEQ multiplex PCR. Among 2,000 to 2,500 clones listed, approximately 92% were seen once. Material for sequencing was tumor tissue from the primary lung tumor. The receptors shown here come from a woman aged 25 to 39 with non-small cell lung cancer.

The chain recombines TRBV5-6 with TRBJ2-3; D uncertain. V lost 4 bases and J 1 base, leaving 4 bases between the germline ends. This CDR3 contains 12 residues. CDR1 and CDR2 (germline): SGHDT, YYEEEE. The CDR3 DNA reads TGTGCCAGCAGCCCAGGCACAGATACGCAGTATTTT. This gives the protein CASSPGTDTQYF.

The V and J genes are TRBV7-9 and TRBJ2-1; 9 positions match TRBD2. CDR3 length equals 14 residues. Trimming cost V 8 bases and J 2 bases; bases outside gene matches: 4. CDR1 SEHNR and CDR2 FQNEAQ come from the germline V gene (reference sequence). CDR3 in amino acids: CASALAGTYNEQFF. The CDR3 nucleotides read TGTGCCAGCGCCCTAGCGGGGACCTACAATGAGCAGTTCTTC.

The V and J genes are TRBV28 and TRBJ1-5; possibly TRBD1 for D (6 bases). Germline V gene sequence: CDR1 MDHEN, CDR2 SYDVKM. Trimming removed 6 bases from V and 0 bases from J, with 9 bases in between. CDR3 length: 14 residues. This CDR3 reads CASRQGSSNQPQHF. The CDR3, as DNA: TGTGCCAGCAGGCAGGGGTCTAGCAATCAGCCCCAGCATTTT.

This clone was counted once. The chain combines TRBV6-6 with TRBJ2-1; no firm D call. Germline V CDR1 and CDR2: MNHNY, SVGAGI (reference sequence). The CDR3 consists of 16 residues. Trimming left V 0 bases short and J 5 bases short, with 14 bases between. CDR3 bases: TGTGCCAGCAGTTACTCGAGTGGGCCCCTTGACAATGAGCAGTTCTTC. This encodes CASSYSSGPLDNEQFF.

The rearrangement uses TRBV4-3 and TRBJ2-3; D is undetermined. V lost 1 base to trimming and J lost 8 bases, with 10 bases between them. This CDR3 region has 13 residues. The V gene's germline CDR1 is LGHNA and CDR2 YSLEER. For the CDR3, the DNA is TGCGCCAGCAGCCAAGTCAACGATCCTACGCAGTATTTT. This encodes CASSQVNDPTQYF.

This clone was recorded once. The chain is built from TRBV5-6 and TRBJ1-1; the D gene is possibly TRBD1 (5 bases). Trimming took off 6 bases at V and 6 bases at J, with 18 bases between the two ends. CDR1 is SGHDT, CDR2 YYEEEE, per germline. This CDR3 has 14 residues. CDR3 in DNA: TGTGCCAGCAACTTCCGGGGGATTGGCGCTGAAGCTTTCTTT. Translation gives CASNFRGIGAEAFF.

Comments on this clone: Sequence at one end of the junction differs from germline and may be a read error. The chain combines TRBV5-6 with TRBJ1-2; 7 bases line up with TRBD1. Germline lookup yields CDR1 SGHDT and CDR2 YYEEEE. The CDR3 is 11 amino acids. The DNA of the CDR3 is TGTGCCAGCACTCAGGGGGACTTCTACACTTTC. Translating it yields CASTQGDFYTF.

Notes on this clone: One end of the junction does not line up with germline, which may come from a read error. J is TRBJ2-1 and V is TRBV5-8; D is perhaps TRBD2 (6 bases). This CDR3 has 14 residues. Germline V gene sequence: CDR1 SGHTS, CDR2 YDEGEE. The CDR3 bases are TGTGTCAGCAGCCGCACTGCAAGTGGGGGAGGGCAGTTCTTC. It codes for CVSSRTASGGGQFF. Together with reference TRBV5-8 and TRBJ2-1, the CDR3 gives the full variable domain: EAGVTQSPTHLIKTRGQQATLRCSPISGHTSVYWYQQALGLGLQFLLWYDEGEERNRGNFPPRFSGRQFPNYSSELNVNALELEDSALYLCVSSRTASGGGQFFGPGTRLTVL.

The chain carries TRBV4-3 and TRBJ1-5, with unresolved D. Germline CDR1 and CDR2: LGHNA and YSLEER. The CDR3 runs to 13 residues. Trimming left V 0 bases short and J 9 bases short, with 9 bases between. The CDR3 is CASSQDGNSPQHF. In DNA form, the CDR3 reads TGCGCCAGCAGCCAAGATGGGAACTCGCCCCAGCATTTT.

The chain links TRBV11-2 to TRBJ2-7; TRBD2 agrees at 10 bases. Germline values: CDR1 SGHAT, CDR2 FQNNGV. The CDR3 loop spans 16 amino acids. The J segment lost 7 bases and the V segment lost 1 base, leaving 10 bases of the junction unmatched. The CDR3 DNA reads as TGTGCCAGCAGCTTAGCAAGCGGGGGGGGCGTTTTGGAGCAGTACTTC. It codes for CASSLASGGGVLEQYF.

The chain joins TRBV5-1 to TRBJ2-1; 8 bases agree with TRBD2. The CDR3 is 14 residues long. In germline, CDR1 is SGHRS, CDR2 YFSETQ. V trimming: 5 bases; J trimming: 5 bases; junction bases outside the gene matches: 6. The CDR3 nucleotides are TGCGCCAGCAGATCGGGGACTAGTAACAATGAGCAGTTCTTC. Its protein product is CASRSGTSNNEQFF.

This clone was recorded once. The rearrangement links TRBV25-1 to TRBJ1-3; D gene uncertain. The CDR3 covers 12 residues. Per the germline V gene, CDR1 is MGHDK and CDR2 is SYGVNS. V was trimmed by 8 bases and J by 8 bases, leaving 13 bases between them. The CDR3 is CASGGFPDTIYF. The CDR3 nucleotides read TGTGCCAGCGGAGGGTTTCCGGACACCATATATTTT.

The rearrangement links TRBV9 to TRBJ2-3, with D perhaps matching TRBD2 (6 bases). The ends were cut back, 1 base at V and 2 bases at J, with 17 bases in the middle. The CDR3 sequence is 17 residues long. CDR1 and CDR2 (germline): SGDLS, YYNGEE. CDR3 in DNA: TGTGCCAGCAGCGTAAACGTAGCGGAGATTTACACAGATACGCAGTATTTT. Its translation is CASSVNVAEIYTDTQYF.

The CDR3 region has the DNA TGTGCCAGCAGCTTGGATAGACAGGATGAAGCTTTCTTT. Its translation is CASSLDRQDEAFF. This chain connects TRBV7-3 to TRBJ1-1; a possible D gene is TRBD1 (6 bases). CDR1 SGHTA and CDR2 FQGTGA come from the germline V gene. Trimming shortened V by 3 bases and J by 7 bases, and 12 bases separated the two germline ends. The CDR3 contains 13 residues.

The J gene is TRBJ1-2, the V gene TRBV19; TRBD1 matches at 11 bases. The CDR3 has 15 residues. Germline V lookup: CDR1 LNHDA, CDR2 SQIVND (reference sequence). Trimming removed 5 bases from V and 6 bases from J; junction bases left unmatched: 8. The CDR3 here is CASSAMDRGLNGYTF. In DNA form, the CDR3 reads TGTGCCAGTAGTGCGATGGACAGGGGGCTAAATGGCTACACCTTC.

Only one count was recorded for this clone. The V gene is TRBV7-3, the J gene TRBJ2-5; D gene unclear. The V gene lost 2 bases and the J gene lost 2 bases, with 9 bases spanning the gap. CDR3 length: 14 amino acids. Germline-derived CDR1 and CDR2 are SGHTA and FQGTGA. The CDR3 loop is CASSLSGLQETQYF. CDR3 coding DNA: TGTGCCAGCAGCTTATCTGGGCTTCAAGAGACCCAGTACTTC.